This T cell receptor beta chain was identified during a study of blood T cell repertoires in COVID-19. Study summary: Samples representing acute and convalescent COVID-19 were sourced from the United States, Italy and Spain. PBMCs, B-cell-depleted T cells, or T cells provided the cDNA or gDNA that made up the material.

V lost 5 bases, J lost 5 bases, and 12 bases lay in between. This CDR3 contains 14 residues. The germline CDR1 and CDR2 sequences are SEHNR and FQNEAQ (reference sequence). Original processing methods: Amplifying reference gene primers gave estimates of nucleated cell counts. Repertoires were generated with immunoSEQ multiplex PCR, while TCRdb's copy carries only in-frame clones and drops some. V and J calls and clone size follow that table, whereas D and trimming were derived from the DNA. The table shows more than 100,000 clones, with about 89% occurring only once. The chain uses TRBV7-9 and TRBJ1-4; perhaps TRBD1 as D (5 bases). The specimen was peripheral blood. This receptor was identified in a woman in her 70s with acute or convalescent COVID-19. The CDR3 region is CASSPRGVNEKLFF. Written as DNA, the CDR3 is TGTGCCAGCAGCCCCCGGGGGGTAAATGAAAAACTGTTTTTT.